This T cell receptor (beta chain) was identified in a study of T cell responses to AZD1222 COVID-19 vaccine. Study details: Second doses were pooled across both intervals (about 4 or about 12 weeks).

Study findings and constraints: Of spike-specific TCRs, nearly half reportedly target regions left unmutated in variants.

About this clone itself: No antigen is known for it.

TCRdb keeps only in-frame clones here, not all; method: immunoSEQ multiplex PCR. The profile covers 150,000 or so clones, with around nine tenths appearing a single time and less than 8.5% taken by the ten largest. In germline, CDR1 is SGHDT, CDR2 YYEEEE. V was trimmed by 5 bases and J by 1 base, leaving 15 bases between them. The CDR3 extends over 15 amino acids. V usage is TRBV5-6 and J usage is TRBJ2-5; tentative D call: TRBD1 (6 bases). Specimen: peripheral blood, collected on day 0 of AZD1222 vaccination. The clonotype comes from an adult in good health. In DNA, the CDR3 is TGTGCCAGCAGTGACACAGGGCTGGCCCAAGAGACCCAGTACTTC. This codes for CASSDTGLAQETQYF.